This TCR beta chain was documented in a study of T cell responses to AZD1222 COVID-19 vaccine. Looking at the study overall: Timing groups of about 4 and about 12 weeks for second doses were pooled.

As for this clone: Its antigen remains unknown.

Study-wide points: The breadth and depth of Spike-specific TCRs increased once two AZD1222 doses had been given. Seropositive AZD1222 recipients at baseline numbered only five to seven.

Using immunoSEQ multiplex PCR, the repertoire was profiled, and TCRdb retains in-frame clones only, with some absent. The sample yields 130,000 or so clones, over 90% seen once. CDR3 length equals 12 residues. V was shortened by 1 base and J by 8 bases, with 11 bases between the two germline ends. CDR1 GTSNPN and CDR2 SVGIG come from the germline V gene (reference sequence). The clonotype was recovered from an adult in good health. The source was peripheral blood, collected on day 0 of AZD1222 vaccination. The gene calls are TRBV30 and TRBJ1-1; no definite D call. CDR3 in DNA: TGTGCCTGGAGTGCCCCTCCCCCCGAAGCTTTCTTT. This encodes CAWSAPPPEAFF.